This TCR beta chain was obtained from a study of molecular identifiers for immune sequencing clone quantification. Study at large: Replicate RNA from about 20,000 or 100,000 naive CD8 T cells formed five aliquots; four were sequenced.

TCRdb analysed the PCR reads with MiXCR anew, one entry per CDR3 protein. The data contain hundreds of thousands of distinct CDR3 sequences, over 25% of them singletons. The CDR3 is made up of 14 amino acids. Germline lookup yields CDR1 LGHNA and CDR2 YNFKEQ. V gave up 5 bases and J gave up 5 bases, with 15 bases separating them. At least ten counts were recorded for this clonotype. Its antigen is not identified. Study-wide findings and caveats: Sizes of highly expanded clones could be underestimated through identical TCRs sharing a barcode. Clones that had above 20 RNA copies took up over 97% of effector molecules but under 1% in naive cells. Detectable among 800,000 to 1,000,000 naive cells, according to reports, was Jurkat TCR RNA spiked in from one cell.

The V call is TRBV4-2, the J call TRBJ2-5; D not resolved. This receptor was identified in a human donor in good health. Some libraries in this study had Jurkat cell RNA spiked in. The sample consisted of naive CD8+ T cells from blood, with Jurkat cell RNA spiked in. Subset in this sample: FACS-sorted CD8+CD4-CCR7+CD45RA+ naive T cells. The chain's CDR3 is CASSTQEAPETQYF. Here the CDR3 DNA reads TGTGCCAGCAGCACCCAGGAAGCCCCCGAGACCCAGTACTTC.